These 13 T cell receptor beta chains were all obtained from the same sample, sequenced in a study of cytomegalovirus exposure and HLA in healthy donors. Data came from immunoSEQ multiplex PCR; TCRdb stores just in-frame clones and leaves some out. Of 150,000 to 200,000 clones listed, around nine tenths were seen once; the top ten hold approximately 1.4%. The specimen sequenced was PBMCs. The receptors were sampled from a woman in her thirties in good health and CMV-seronegative.

The chain recombines TRBV27 with TRBJ1-4; D is possibly TRBD1 (5 bases). CDR3 length equals 13 residues. Germline CDR1 is MNHEY and CDR2 is SMNVEV (reference sequence). V dropped 5 bases and J dropped 10 bases, with 14 bases sitting between them. This CDR3 reads CASSHSVGGKLFF. In nucleotides, the CDR3 is TGTGCCAGCAGTCACTCGGTGGGGGGAAAACTGTTTTTT.

V and J are TRBV18 and TRBJ2-5; TRBD1 is a possible D gene (6 bases). Germline lookup yields CDR1 KGHSH and CDR2 LQKENI. V lost 3 bases and J lost 3, with 11 bases in between. This CDR3 has 14 amino acids. The CDR3 nucleotides read TGTGCCAGCTCACCGACGACAGGAGAAGAGACCCAGTACTTC. Its protein is CASSPTTGEETQYF.

The chain is built from TRBV27 and TRBJ1-3, with 7 nucleotides matching TRBD1. This CDR3 is built from 15 residues. Unmatched junction bases numbered 8, after V lost 0 bases and J lost 9 bases. CDR1 and CDR2 (germline): MNHEY, SMNVEV (reference sequence). CDR3: CASSLSSTGESTIYF. In nucleotides, the CDR3 is TGTGCCAGCAGTTTATCGTCTACAGGGGAAAGCACCATATATTTT.

V usage is TRBV27 and J usage is TRBJ1-2, with 8 bases identical to TRBD1. Per germline, CDR1 MNHEY and CDR2 SMNVEV (reference sequence). The length of the CDR3 is 13 residues. The J segment lost 7 bases and the V segment lost 6 bases, leaving 7 bases of the junction unmatched. The CDR3 sequence is CASSPTGGGGYTF. The CDR3 coding sequence is TGTGCCAGCAGCCCTACAGGGGGAGGTGGCTACACCTTC.

This chain joins TRBV2 and TRBJ1-5, with TRBD1 as a possible D gene (6 bases). Trimming cost V 2 bases and J 4 bases, with 12 bases left between them. CDR1 is SNHLY and CDR2 is FYNNEI in the germline V gene. The CDR3 has 15 residues. The CDR3: CASSEHRVPNQPQHF. CDR3 DNA: TGTGCCAGCAGTGAACACAGGGTTCCGAATCAGCCCCAGCATTTT.

The rearrangement links TRBV4-1 to TRBJ2-1; 12 bases fit TRBD2. CDR1 is MGHRA and CDR2 is YSYEKL in the germline V gene. V trimming: 3 bases; J trimming: 5 bases; junction bases outside the gene matches: 5. The CDR3 covers 16 residues. The CDR3 nucleotides are TGCGCCAGCAGCCACCCTGGACTAGCGGGGAACAATGAGCAGTTCTTC. Protein product: CASSHPGLAGNNEQFF.

The V and J genes are TRBV29-1 and TRBJ2-3; TRBD2 matches 10 bases. CDR3 length equals 15 residues. Germline loops: CDR1 SQVTM, CDR2 ANQGSEA. The ends lost 3 bases at V and 2 bases at J; junction bases unmatched: 5. In DNA form, the CDR3 reads TGCAGCGTTGATGGGAGCGGGGGGGACACAGATACGCAGTATTTT. It translates to CSVDGSGGDTDTQYF.

The chain uses TRBV27 and TRBJ2-7, with TRBD1 matching over 7 bases. The ends lost 5 bases at V and 2 bases at J; junction bases unmatched: 6. This CDR3 region has 14 residues. The germline CDR1 and CDR2 sequences are MNHEY and SMNVEV (reference sequence). CDR3 sequence (DNA): TGTGCCAGCAGTCTTACAGGGGCTACCTACGAGCAGTACTTC. This translates into CASSLTGATYEQYF.

The chain recombines TRBV11-2 with TRBJ2-7, with D uncertain. The V gene lost 2 bases and the J gene lost 6 bases, with 11 bases spanning the gap. The CDR3 consists of 13 residues. Per the germline V gene, CDR1 is SGHAT and CDR2 is FQNNGV. The CDR3 spells CASSLSNSGEQYF. The CDR3 DNA follows: TGTGCCAGCAGCTTATCGAACAGTGGCGAGCAGTACTTC.

J is TRBJ2-7 and V is TRBV6-4; 11 nucleotides line up with TRBD2. Germline V lookup: CDR1 MRHNA, CDR2 SNTAGT. Unmatched junction bases numbered 6, after V lost 7 bases and J lost 1 base. This CDR3 has 15 amino acids. The CDR3 nucleotides are TGTGCCAGCATTTTAAGACTAGCGGGGTCCTACGAGCAGTACTTC. Its translation is CASILRLAGSYEQYF.

The rearrangement joins TRBV4-1 to TRBJ1-6; 12 bases fit TRBD1. J gave up 9 bases and V 1 base, and 7 bases lay outside the gene matches. The germline V gene encodes CDR1 MGHRA and CDR2 YSYEKL. This CDR3 has 17 amino acids. Written as DNA, the CDR3 is TGCGCCAGCAGCCAAGGGGGACAGGGGGCTTTCGGTTCACCCCTCCACTTT. This gives the protein CASSQGGQGAFGSPLHF.

V is TRBV10-3 and J is TRBJ2-5; the match to TRBD1 covers 9 bases. The V and J ends lost 3 bases and 4 bases, in that order; junction bases with no gene match: 3. The CDR3 has 14 amino acids. Germline V lookup: CDR1 ENHRY, CDR2 SYGVKD. The CDR3 sequence: CAISDYRGRETQYF. DNA of the CDR3: TGTGCCATCAGTGATTACAGGGGGCGAGAGACCCAGTACTTC.

The chain joins TRBV5-8 to TRBJ2-7; TRBD1 aligns across 7 bases. The CDR3 runs 13 residues. The trim removed 4 bases at V and 3 bases at J, leaving 4 bases unmatched. Germline CDR1 reads SGHTS; CDR2 reads YDEGEE. The CDR3 sequence is CASSGTDIYEQYF. CDR3 nucleotides: TGTGCCAGCAGCGGGACAGATATCTACGAGCAGTACTTC. The full variable domain, in which reference TRBV5-8 and TRBJ2-7 provide the parts outside the CDR3, is EAGVTQSPTHLIKTRGQQATLRCSPISGHTSVYWYQQALGLGLQFLLWYDEGEERNRGNFPPRFSGRQFPNYSSELNVNALELEDSALYLCASSGTDIYEQYFGPGTRLTVT.